These 21 T cell receptor beta chains came from one sample sequenced in a study of PD-1 blockade in classical Hodgkin lymphoma. Autologous stem cell transplantation was followed by relapse in every patient, and brentuximab vedotin exposure varied. Libraries were prepared by immunoSEQ multiplex PCR; TCRdb keeps only in-frame clonotypes and omits some of them. Of tens of thousands of clones in the sample, about 82% were seen once. The sequencing used peripheral blood mononuclear cells (PBMCs), collected at baseline. Receptors originate from a human donor with classical Hodgkin lymphoma.

At least ten counts were recorded for this clone. The CDR3 sequence: CASTLDRVGQETQYF. The CDR3 DNA is TGCGCCAGCACCCTGGACAGGGTGGGCCAAGAGACCCAGTACTTC. The chain employs TRBV5-1 and TRBJ2-5, with 8 bases matching TRBD1. Trimming cost V 6 bases and J 1 base; bases outside gene matches: 8. CDR1 is SGHRS and CDR2 is YFSETQ in the germline V gene. The length of the CDR3 is 15 residues.

V gene TRBV11-2 combines with J gene TRBJ2-2, with D perhaps given as TRBD1 or TRBD2 (5 bases each). The CDR3 is made up of 18 amino acids. The V gene lost 2 bases and the J gene lost 4 bases, with 20 bases spanning the gap. Germline V CDR1 and CDR2: SGHAT, FQNNGV. The CDR3 protein is CASSLRVGTVKGTGELFF. The DNA of the CDR3 is TGTGCCAGCAGCTTACGGGTGGGGACCGTGAAGGGCACCGGGGAGCTGTTTTTT. The whole variable domain, filled in from reference TRBV11-2 and TRBJ2-2, reads EAGVAQSPRYKIIEKRQSVAFWCNPISGHATLYWYQQILGQGPKLLIQFQNNGVVDDSQLPKDRFSAERLKGVDSTLKIQPAKLEDSAVYLCASSLRVGTVKGTGELFFGEGSRLTVL.

The J gene is TRBJ1-1, the V gene TRBV11-3, with D uncertain. The V and J ends lost 1 base and 5 bases respectively, with 11 bases between them. The germline CDR1 and CDR2 sequences are SGHNT and YENEEA. The CDR3 has 14 amino acids. The chain's CDR3 is CASSLARLGTEAFF. CDR3 coding DNA: TGTGCCAGCAGCTTAGCCAGGTTGGGTACTGAAGCTTTCTTT.

The V gene is TRBV5-4, the J gene TRBJ1-2; 9 nucleotides align to TRBD1. The CDR3 spans 14 residues. Germline lookup yields CDR1 SGHNT and CDR2 YYREEE (reference sequence). J gave up 7 bases and V 0 bases, and 4 bases lay outside the gene matches. The CDR3 DNA reads as TGTGCCAGCAGCTTGGTGAGGACAGGGGTTGGCTACACCTTC. The encoded protein is CASSLVRTGVGYTF.

V and J are TRBV2 and TRBJ2-5; D is unclear. Per germline, CDR1 SNHLY and CDR2 FYNNEI. V lost 1 base, J lost 7 bases, and 13 bases lay in between. CDR3 length equals 14 residues. CDR3 nucleotides: TGTGCCAGCAGTGAAGGGCCCCCCGCGTGGACCCAGTACTTC. Protein: CASSEGPPAWTQYF.

The chain couples TRBV7-9 to TRBJ2-7; D is tentatively TRBD1 or TRBD2 (6 bases each). Per the germline V gene, CDR1 is SEHNR and CDR2 is FQNEAQ (reference sequence). V was clipped by 1 base and J by 4 bases, with 11 bases between them. This CDR3 is 14 amino acids long. CDR3 coding DNA: TGTGCCAGCAGCTTAGAAAGGGGGGTTTACGAGCAGTACTTC. This encodes CASSLERGVYEQYF.

The chain has TRBV28 and TRBJ2-1, with 8 bases that match TRBD2. Germline V lookup: CDR1 MDHEN, CDR2 SYDVKM. The trim removed 4 bases at V and 3 bases at J, leaving 8 bases unmatched. The CDR3 contains 16 residues. CDR3 region: CASSSQREIGYNEQFF. As DNA, the CDR3 is TGTGCCAGCAGTTCCCAGCGGGAGATTGGCTACAATGAGCAGTTCTTC.

The chain is built from TRBV2 and TRBJ2-7; D perhaps matches TRBD2 (6 bases). Germline CDR1 is SNHLY and CDR2 is FYNNEI. V was pared by 8 bases and J by 6 bases, with 17 bases between. The CDR3 covers 13 residues. CDR3 sequence (DNA): TGTGCCAGCGCTTATCGGCGGGGCTCCGAGCAGTACTTC. It translates to CASAYRRGSEQYF.

This clone appeared a few times. The V call is TRBV28, the J call TRBJ2-1; 11 nucleotides align to TRBD1. Germline V gene data show CDR1 as MDHEN and CDR2 as SYDVKM. Trimming cost V 6 bases and J 9 bases; bases outside gene matches: 19. The CDR3 length is 18 residues. As DNA, the CDR3 is TGTGCCAGCAGCTCTTTTTGGGACAGGGGGAAAGGAAAGCGTGAGCAGTTCTTC. It specifies CASSSFWDRGKGKREQFF.

The rearrangement links TRBV7-9 to TRBJ2-1; D gene ambiguous. This CDR3 has 12 amino acids. With 1 base removed from V and 15 bases from J, the gap between germline ends came to 13 bases. Germline V gene data show CDR1 as SEHNR and CDR2 as FQNEAQ (reference sequence). This chain's CDR3 is CASSLVLPTPFF. As DNA, the CDR3 is TGTGCCAGCAGCTTAGTGCTCCCTACCCCGTTCTTC.

Worth noting for this clone: Other DNA sequences of this sample code for an identical CDR3. The rearrangement joins TRBV20-1 to TRBJ2-1; no clear D gene. The germline CDR1 and CDR2 sequences are DFQATT and SNEGSKA (reference sequence). The V gene lost 2 bases and the J gene lost 4 bases, with 3 bases spanning the gap. The CDR3 has 11 residues. DNA of the CDR3: TGCAGTGCTAGACGGTACAATGAGCAGTTCTTC. Translation: CSARRYNEQFF.

The CDR3 sequence is CASSHYGTSGYNEQFF. CDR3 DNA: TGTGCCAGCAGTCACTATGGGACTAGCGGATACAATGAGCAGTTCTTC. The chain couples TRBV7-8 to TRBJ2-1, with 11 bases that match TRBD2. Looked up from germline, CDR1 is SGHVS and CDR2 is FQNEAQ. CDR3 length equals 16 residues. Losses at the gene ends were 6 bases for V and 4 bases for J; bases not matched to a gene: 8.

The chain joins TRBV6-5 to TRBJ2-7; D remains ambiguous. The CDR3 covers 14 residues. V was clipped by 5 bases and J by 3 bases, with 14 bases between them. Germline CDR1 is MNHEY and CDR2 is SVGAGI. CDR3 amino acids: CASSPARFDYEQYF. CDR3 in DNA: TGTGCCAGCAGTCCCGCCCGATTCGACTACGAGCAGTACTTC.

The chain recombines TRBV5-4 with TRBJ2-7, with D perhaps given as TRBD1 or TRBD2 (5 bases each). V was pared by 0 bases and J by 2 bases, with 15 bases between. The germline V gene encodes CDR1 SGHNT and CDR2 YYREEE (reference sequence). The CDR3 consists of 16 residues. The CDR3 reads CASSLGAHRGPYEQYF. The CDR3 DNA sequence: TGTGCCAGCAGCTTGGGGGCCCACCGGGGCCCCTACGAGCAGTACTTC.

This clone was counted a single time. One base away lies a much larger clone, so this may be a sequencing read error. This sequence joins TRBV5-1 and TRBJ2-3, with 9 bases aligning to TRBD1. V lost 2 bases to trimming and J lost 5 bases; unmatched junction nucleotides: 6. Germline V gives CDR1 SGHRS, CDR2 YFSETQ. This CDR3 spans 15 amino acids. The CDR3 region has the DNA TGCGCCAGCAGCTTTGGGACAGGGAGTGTAGATACGCAGTATTTT. This codes for CASSFGTGSVDTQYF.

This chain links TRBV28 with TRBJ1-2; D not resolved. Per germline, CDR1 MDHEN and CDR2 SYDVKM. This CDR3 has 12 residues. Trimming stripped 3 bases from V and 8 bases from J, with 10 bases between. This chain's CDR3 is CASSFSSVGYTF. The CDR3 DNA follows: TGTGCCAGCAGTTTTAGCTCGGTCGGCTACACCTTC.

This sequence joins TRBV10-3 and TRBJ1-2; perhaps TRBD1 as D (5 bases). CDR3 length equals 11 residues. Trimming removed 11 bases from V and 5 bases from J, with 12 bases in between. Germline V gene data show CDR1 as ENHRY and CDR2 as SYGVKD. CDR3: CAAQGNYGYTF. CDR3 in DNA: TGTGCCGCCCAGGGTAATTATGGCTACACCTTC.

The chain combines TRBV5-6 with TRBJ2-2; TRBD1 agrees at 9 bases. This CDR3 is built from 15 residues. Germline V lookup: CDR1 SGHDT, CDR2 YYEEEE. V gave up 4 bases and J gave up 7 bases; unmatched junction bases: 8. The CDR3 loop is CASSVRDREYGELFF. Written as DNA, the CDR3 is TGTGCCAGCAGCGTCCGGGACAGGGAGTACGGGGAGCTGTTTTTT. The variable domain in full, completed from reference TRBV5-6 and TRBJ2-2, reads DAGVTQSPTHLIKTRGQQVTLRCSPKSGHDTVSWYQQALGQGPQFIFQYYEEEERQRGNFPDRFSGHQFPNYSSELNVNALLLGDSALYLCASSVRDREYGELFFGEGSRLTVL.

V gene TRBV19 combines with J gene TRBJ2-1, with TRBD2 identical over 9 bases. In germline, CDR1 is LNHDA, CDR2 SQIVND (reference sequence). V was clipped by 7 bases and J by 7 bases; unmatched bases: 8. CDR3 length: 14 residues. The CDR3 sequence: CASNFAGGPNEQFF. The CDR3, as DNA: TGTGCCAGTAACTTTGCGGGAGGGCCTAATGAGCAGTTCTTC.

The chain has TRBV2 and TRBJ1-1, with D possibly TRBD1 on 6 matching bases. The CDR3 runs to 14 residues. Trimming removed 1 base at V and 9 bases at J, with 15 bases between. Germline CDR1 SNHLY, CDR2 FYNNEI. In DNA, the CDR3 is TGTGCCAGCAGTGAAGAAGGGGGGTTAGCGAAAGCTTTCTTT. Translation gives CASSEEGGLAKAFF.

The chain joins TRBV5-6 to TRBJ2-6; D call uncertain. In germline, CDR1 is SGHDT, CDR2 YYEEEE. V was cut by 4 bases and J by 4 bases, with 15 bases left in between. CDR3 length: 16 amino acids. Here the CDR3 reads CASSRTWGTGANVLTF. CDR3 nucleotides: TGTGCCAGCAGCCGGACGTGGGGAACCGGGGCCAACGTCCTGACTTTC.